A single sample gave rise to the 26 T cell receptor beta chains below, sequenced in a study of blood T cells in healthy people across ages. A second PCR of about 7 to 12 cycles used a sample-barcoded 5' primer and a J-beta primer mix. Via MiXCR, TCRdb re-called the 5' RACE reads, giving one row per CDR3 protein. The repertoire consists of 600,000 to 800,000 distinct CDR3 sequences, with roughly half occurring once and the leading ten covering roughly 12%. The specimen sequenced was blood. These receptors were obtained from a woman at least 80 years old in good health.

The V call is TRBV9, the J call TRBJ2-1; D gene unclear. CDR3 length equals 16 residues. Germline loops: CDR1 SGDLS, CDR2 YYNGEE. Trimming pared 1 base from V and 0 bases from J, leaving 11 bases between. CDR3 sequence: CASSVMGQSSYNEQFF. The CDR3 DNA is TGTGCCAGCAGCGTAATGGGTCAGAGCTCCTACAATGAGCAGTTCTTC.

This clonotype has ten or more counts. The rearrangement uses TRBV5-1 and TRBJ1-5; D might be TRBD1 (6 bases). The CDR3 has 14 residues. V was pared by 0 bases and J by 4 bases, with 8 bases between. Germline loops: CDR1 SGHRS, CDR2 YFSETQ. This CDR3 reads CASSLGGANQPQHF. The CDR3 DNA sequence: TGCGCCAGCAGCTTGGGGGGGGCGAATCAGCCCCAGCATTTT.

This clonotype was recorded many times. The J gene is TRBJ2-5, the V gene TRBV5-1, with D maybe TRBD2 (5 bases). The CDR3 covers 17 residues. The ends were cut back, 2 bases at V and 4 bases at J, with 21 bases in the middle. CDR1 is SGHRS and CDR2 is YFSETQ in the germline V gene. CDR3 sequence reads: CASSFPRLRTSTETQYF. CDR3 DNA: TGCGCCAGCAGCTTCCCCCGACTACGGACTTCAACAGAGACCCAGTACTTC.

This clonotype was observed many times. The chain joins TRBV20-1 to TRBJ2-1; D is undetermined. Germline V lookup: CDR1 DFQATT, CDR2 SNEGSKA (reference sequence). The CDR3 spans 14 residues. CDR3 coding DNA: TGCAGCTTTTTGCCGAAAAGCTCCTACAATGAGCAGTTCTTC. Residues: CSFLPKSSYNEQFF.

In its sample, this clonotype was seen many times. The chain links TRBV6-2 or TRBV6-3 to TRBJ2-1; 9 bases match TRBD2. The CDR3 consists of 13 residues. With 1 base clipped from V and 10 bases from J, the junction kept 2 bases outside the gene matches. Germline V lookup: CDR1 MNHEY, CDR2 SVGEGT. CDR3 nucleotides: TGTGCCAGCAGTTACTGGGGACTAGCCGAGCAGTTCTTC. Amino acids: CASSYWGLAEQFF.

The chain uses TRBV12-3 or TRBV12-4 and TRBJ1-5; D ambiguous. CDR3 length equals 14 residues. V dropped 3 bases and J dropped 6 bases, with 12 bases sitting between them. The chain's CDR3 is CASSLILSGQPQHF. CDR3 DNA: TGTGCCAGCAGTTTGATCCTTTCGGGTCAGCCCCAGCATTTT.

The gene calls are TRBV27 and TRBJ2-3, with 9 bases matching TRBD2. With V trimmed by 6 bases and J by 1 base, 5 bases remained unmatched. The germline CDR1 and CDR2 sequences are MNHEY and SMNVEV (reference sequence). There are 15 residues in the CDR3. The CDR3 coding sequence is TGTGCCAGCAGAAAAGCGGGGGGACGCACAGATACGCAGTATTTT. It yields the protein CASRKAGGRTDTQYF.

The chain employs TRBV7-6 and TRBJ2-3; D not certain. Germline CDR1 and CDR2: SGHVS and FNYEAQ. V was trimmed by 2 bases and J by 6 bases, leaving 9 bases between them. This CDR3 spans 13 amino acids. CDR3 sequence (DNA): TGTGCCAGCAGCTTAAAAGATCTGGATACGCAGTATTTT. This encodes CASSLKDLDTQYF.

This clonotype showed up many times. The rearrangement uses TRBV6-2 or TRBV6-3 and TRBJ2-7; TRBD2 matches 7 bases. V lost 5 bases to trimming and J lost 2 bases; unmatched junction nucleotides: 12. From germline, CDR1 is MNHEY and CDR2 SVGEGT. The length of the CDR3 is 16 residues. The CDR3 is CASSGGGTTFTYEQYF. As DNA, the CDR3 is TGTGCCAGCAGTGGGGGGGGGACTACCTTCACCTACGAGCAGTACTTC.

The chain carries TRBV25-1 and TRBJ2-1; TRBD2 matches 11 bases. This CDR3 has 17 residues. From germline, CDR1 is MGHDK and CDR2 SYGVNS. Unmatched junction bases numbered 7, after V lost 2 bases and J lost 4 bases. CDR3 loop: CASSEGGTSGLYNEQFF. The CDR3, as DNA: TGTGCCAGCAGTGAAGGGGGGACTAGCGGATTGTACAATGAGCAGTTCTTC.

This clonotype was found once. No conserved phenylalanine or tryptophan ends this CDR3, so it is likely a read error. The chain has TRBV3-1 and TRBJ2-1; TRBD2 matches 9 bases. From germline, CDR1 is LGHDT and CDR2 YNNKEL (reference sequence). J lost 8 bases, V lost 4 bases, and 9 bases had no gene match. The CDR3 covers 15 residues. CDR3 nucleotide sequence: TGTGCCAGCAGCCCCCGGGTAGCGGGAGTGGATGAGCAGTTCTCC. Amino acids: CASSPRVAGVDEQFS.

This clonotype was observed at least ten times. This chain uses TRBV29-1 with TRBJ2-1; D is unresolved. Germline V lookup: CDR1 SQVTM, CDR2 ANQGSEA. V lost 3 bases, J lost 4 bases, and 10 bases lay in between. The length of the CDR3 is 13 residues. Here the CDR3 DNA reads TGCAGCGTTGAGCACGACCAGTACAATGAGCAGTTCTTC. Protein product: CSVEHDQYNEQFF.

This chain links TRBV27 with TRBJ2-2; 13 bases match TRBD2. Germline V gives CDR1 MNHEY, CDR2 SMNVEV (reference sequence). V lost 7 bases, J lost 8 bases, and 10 bases stayed unmatched. The CDR3 is 16 residues long. CDR3 nucleotide sequence: TGTGCCAGCAAGACTAGCGGGGGGACCTCCGGTGGGGAGCTGTTTTTT. This translates into CASKTSGGTSGGELFF.

V is TRBV6-5 and J is TRBJ2-5; possible D gene TRBD1, 6 bases. The CDR3 loop spans 15 amino acids. Trimming stripped 2 bases from V and 9 bases from J, with 19 bases between. CDR1 MNHEY and CDR2 SVGAGI come from the germline V gene. The CDR3 region is CASSYRRTARDAQYF. CDR3 sequence (DNA): TGTGCCAGCAGTTACCGCCGGACAGCACGGGATGCCCAGTACTTC.

This clonotype has a handful of counts. The CDR3 is CASSGNRNNEQFF. CDR3 nucleotide sequence: TGTGCCAGCAGTGGGAACAGGAACAATGAGCAGTTCTTC. The gene calls are TRBV12-3 or TRBV12-4 and TRBJ2-1, with D perhaps matching TRBD1 (5 bases). Trimming took off 5 bases at V and 5 bases at J, with 10 bases between the two ends. This CDR3 has 13 amino acids.

The sample holds a few counts of this clonotype. CDR3 DNA: TGCAGCGTTGGGGCAGGAGAAGACTACGAGCAGTACTTC. Its translation: CSVGAGEDYEQYF. J is TRBJ2-4 and V is TRBV29-1; the D is unclear. The J call is uncertain, as TRBJ2-7 better fits the DNA end. The CDR3 loop spans 13 amino acids. Germline CDR1 is SQVTM and CDR2 is ANQGSEA.

V usage is TRBV5-4 and J usage is TRBJ2-3; 9 nucleotides align to TRBD2. The CDR3 spans 18 residues. The V gene end was trimmed by 3 bases and the J gene end by 6 bases; junction bases not matched to a gene: 17. Per germline, CDR1 SGHNT and CDR2 YYREEE (reference sequence). The CDR3 is CASSSMEEQREVVDTQYF. CDR3 sequence (DNA): TGTGCCAGCAGCTCGATGGAAGAGCAGCGGGAGGTGGTGGATACGCAGTATTTT.

Concerning this clonotype itself: One end of the junction does not line up with germline, which may come from a read error. The CDR3 DNA reads as TGCGCCAGCGCAGGGGGACTGCTTTCTGGGGCCAACGTCCCGACTTTC. It is translated as CASAGGLLSGANVPTF. The V call is TRBV5-1, the J call TRBJ2-6, with D maybe TRBD1 (7 bases). Germline loops: CDR1 SGHRS, CDR2 YFSETQ. The CDR3 is made up of 16 amino acids.

The chain recombines TRBV9 with TRBJ2-1; 10 bases are a match to TRBD2. V shed 4 bases, J shed 2 bases, and the junction held 12 bases outside the gene matches. The V gene's germline CDR1 is SGDLS and CDR2 YYNGEE. The CDR3 contains 18 residues. The CDR3 nucleotides read TGTGCCAGCAGCCTCCGGAGCGGGGGGGCTGGAGCCTACAATGAGCAGTTCTTC. Translating gives CASSLRSGGAGAYNEQFF.

This clonotype was observed many times. This CDR3 reads CASSVAGGLYNEQFF. For the CDR3, the DNA is TGTGCCAGCAGTGTAGCGGGGGGCCTCTACAATGAGCAGTTCTTC. This chain connects TRBV25-1 to TRBJ2-1, with 10 bases lining up with TRBD2. The V gene's germline CDR1 is MGHDK and CDR2 SYGVNS. V dropped 4 bases and J dropped 3; count of bases not matched to a gene: 3. The CDR3 length is 15 residues.

Comments on this clonotype: Being one base from a much bigger clone, this may be a read error. The V and J genes are TRBV5-1 and TRBJ2-1; D gene uncertain. Germline assignment: CDR1 SGHRS and CDR2 YFSETQ. V dropped 6 bases and J dropped 0 bases, with 16 bases sitting between them. The CDR3 contains 16 residues. The CDR3 DNA reads as TGCGCCAGCAACCAGGATGCGGCAAGCTCCTACAATGAGCAGTTCTTC. This sequence encodes CASNQDAASSYNEQFF.

The gene calls are TRBV15 and TRBJ2-3, with D possibly TRBD1 on 5 matching bases. Germline V lookup: CDR1 LNHNV, CDR2 YYDKDF (reference sequence). The CDR3 has 12 residues. V dropped 4 bases and J dropped 5 bases, with 7 bases sitting between them. The DNA for the CDR3 is TGTGCCACCAGCATCCAGGGAGATACGCAGTATTTT. It translates to CATSIQGDTQYF. The full variable domain, completed using reference TRBV15 and TRBJ2-3, is DAMVIQNPRYQVTQFGKPVTLSCSQTLNHNVMYWYQQKSSQAPKLLFHYYDKDFNNEADTPDNFQSRRPNTSFCFLDIRSPGLGDTAMYLCATSIQGDTQYFGPGTRLTVL.

This clonotype showed up just a few times. The V gene is TRBV12-3 or TRBV12-4, the J gene TRBJ2-5, with D possibly TRBD1 on 6 matching bases. The CDR3 has 21 amino acids. Deletions cut 5 bases from V and 0 bases from J, with 31 bases between. The CDR3 loop reads CASSMGAHTGSVISYQETQYF. The CDR3 nucleotides are TGTGCCAGCAGTATGGGGGCGCATACAGGGTCGGTTATCTCGTACCAAGAGACCCAGTACTTC.

The sample holds many counts of this clonotype. The rearrangement links TRBV5-1 to TRBJ2-7; TRBD1 is a possible D gene (6 bases). Trimming pared 4 bases from V and 0 bases from J, leaving 11 bases between. Germline V gene data show CDR1 as SGHRS and CDR2 as YFSETQ. The CDR3 runs to 14 residues. The CDR3 nucleotides are TGCGCCAGCAGCACAGGACAGCTCTCCTACGAGCAGTACTTC. This sequence encodes CASSTGQLSYEQYF.

Turning to this clonotype: Mismatch with germline at one junction end may stem from a read error. This chain joins TRBV6-5 and TRBJ1-2; D unclear. The CDR3 is 11 residues long. Germline assignment: CDR1 MNHEY and CDR2 SVGAGI. The CDR3 loop reads CVSSNSMGYTF. CDR3 nucleotides: TGTGTCAGCAGTAACTCTATGGGCTACACCTTC.

The chain is built from TRBV12-3 or TRBV12-4 and TRBJ2-4; D not certain. This CDR3 is built from 14 residues. V was cut by 7 bases and J by 2 bases, with 12 bases left in between. The CDR3 sequence is CASKTAHTKNIQYF. CDR3 in DNA: TGTGCCAGCAAAACTGCCCACACCAAAAACATTCAGTACTTC.